The subject of this entry is one TCR beta chain. This clone's antigen is unknown. It has no much larger one-base neighbor in the sample; base qualities were not kept. The source of the sample is a study of PD-L1 blockade in urothelial cancer (dated by TCRdb to about 2017). Turning to the overall study: Therapy was started in the mid-2010s for all patients, and atezolizumab 1,200 mg was administered intravenously every 3 weeks. About 90% of the 29 patients were males with bladder-origin urothelial cancer, and about 65% of the roughly 30 reported a prior smoking history. Patients had an ECOG performance status of 0 or 1 and had received between 0 and 3 prior chemotherapy regimens. Blood samples were analyzed at two time points: 3 weeks after treatment start (second dose) and 6 weeks after treatment start. A median of around 150,000 T cells and some 82,000 unique TCRs was obtained from blood samples, and a median clonality of approximately 0.086 was observed. The study was an exploratory multi-omic analysis of somatic, immune and clinical correlates of response to PD-L1 blockade with atezolizumab in urothelial cancer. TCR sequencing covered pretreatment tumor samples and matched, serially collected peripheral blood taken before and after atezolizumab treatment. Progression-free survival longer than 6 months counted as durable clinical benefit, and TCR features were additionally tested against both progression-free and overall survival. Whole exome sequencing and RNA sequencing of pretreatment tumors were performed alongside TCR sequencing in the same patients. About 10 patients achieved durable clinical benefit and fewer than 25 did not. Twenty-nine patients had pretreatment blood TCR-seq, about 25 had at least one posttreatment blood collection, and about 25 had tumor TCR-seq. What the work shows at the level of the full study, not this receptor alone: Small sample size (n of about 29) and many exploratory analyses mean the results are intended to be hypothesis-generating. At 3 weeks after the start of treatment, tumor-associated TCR clones in peripheral blood had expanded more in patients with durable benefit (n of about 21, p = 0.022). A pretreatment peripheral blood TCR clonality below the median was linked to improved progression-free and overall survival.

Looking up the germline V gene yields CDR1 MNHEY and CDR2 SVGAGI. V lost 6 bases and J lost 7 bases; the stretch between them is 13 bases long. The CDR3 runs 13 residues from the cysteine to the phenylalanine. The read is trimmed to its CDR3 DNA, 39 bases read in frame from base 1. Per the publication, the time point label means: pretreatment peripheral blood. The cohort comprised nearly 30 patients with locally advanced or metastatic urothelial carcinoma treated at Memorial Sloan Kettering on a trial protocol. Peripheral blood mononuclear cells were collected pretreatment and during treatment, at between 1 and 8 total time points per patient. The Qiagen DNeasy Blood extraction kit was used to purify genomic DNA from total PBMCs and tumor samples. PBMCs were collected pretreatment and during treatment, and were isolated and stored as previously described. Each PCR received spiked-in synthetic TCR analog templates so that absolute template abundance could be estimated from read counts. The immunoSEQ assay used bias-controlled V and J gene primers to amplify TCRbeta CDR3 regions from genomic DNA. Sequencing of rearranged TCRbeta segments was done at approximately 20X coverage. The authors processed their data as follows. Clustering was used to correct sequencing errors, and CDR3s were annotated against IMGT so that V, D and J genes could be assigned. Only productive TCRbeta rearrangements were used in downstream analyses, excluding out-of-frame or stop-codon sequences. To compute clonality, Shannon entropy was normalized by the log of the number of unique productive sequences and then subtracted from one. Clones differing between time points or between blood and tumor were identified by Fisher's exact test with Benjamini-Hochberg correction at adjusted p below 0.01. TCRdb carries this immuneACCESS record with in-frame sequences only. Its versions omit some clonotypes, under half of them owing to an unresolved V gene in the studies checked, with the rest unexplained. The V and J calls and clone size are taken from that table; D and trimming were inferred from the DNA. This sample holds some 45,000 clones; more than 75% were observed only once. Roughly 15% of the sample is held by the ten biggest clonotypes.

Sequencing used PBMCs, obtained around atezolizumab (anti-PD-L1) treatment. This chain is built from TRBV6-5 and TRBJ1-5; TRBD1 is a weak D gene call, 6 bases matching. This receptor was obtained from a man in his fifties or sixties with urothelial cancer. CDR3 sequence: CASRLRGGQPQHF. The DNA reads TGTGCCAGCAGGTTGCGGGGGGGCCAGCCCCAGCATTTT.